The clone carrying this T cell receptor (beta chain) was recorded once. The data were obtained in a study of blood T cell repertoires in COVID-19. Turning to the study itself: Acute and convalescent COVID-19 specimens originated in the United States, Italy and Spain. T cells, B-cell-depleted T cells, or PBMCs supplied cDNA or gDNA.

How the authors handled the data: Amplified reference gene primers provided the basis for estimating nucleated cell counts. Measured with immunoSEQ multiplex PCR; TCRdb has only the in-frame clones, and not every one. The V and J calls and clone size come from that table; D and trimming were worked out from the DNA. Among fewer than 250,000 clones listed, roughly 90% were seen once. CDR3 length equals 13 residues. Per germline, CDR1 MNHNY and CDR2 SVGAGI (reference sequence). Trimming removed 8 bases at V and 5 bases at J, with 16 bases between. Sequenced input: peripheral blood. This TCR was recovered from a woman aged 45-59 years with acute or convalescent COVID-19. V is TRBV6-6 and J is TRBJ2-7; tentative D call: TRBD2 (5 bases). CDR3 residues: CASGISESNEQYF. The DNA for the CDR3 is TGTGCCAGCGGAATTAGCGAATCAAACGAGCAGTACTTC.